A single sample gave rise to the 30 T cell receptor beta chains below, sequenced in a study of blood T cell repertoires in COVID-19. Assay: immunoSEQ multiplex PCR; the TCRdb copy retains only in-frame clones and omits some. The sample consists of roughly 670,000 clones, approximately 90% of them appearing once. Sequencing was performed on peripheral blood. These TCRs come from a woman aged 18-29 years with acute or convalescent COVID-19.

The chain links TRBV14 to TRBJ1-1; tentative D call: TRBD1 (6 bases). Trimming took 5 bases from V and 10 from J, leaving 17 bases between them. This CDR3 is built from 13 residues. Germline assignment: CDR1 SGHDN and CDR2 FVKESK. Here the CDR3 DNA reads TGTGCCAGCAGCGGACAGATACTCTCGGTAGCTTTCTTT. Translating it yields CASSGQILSVAFF.

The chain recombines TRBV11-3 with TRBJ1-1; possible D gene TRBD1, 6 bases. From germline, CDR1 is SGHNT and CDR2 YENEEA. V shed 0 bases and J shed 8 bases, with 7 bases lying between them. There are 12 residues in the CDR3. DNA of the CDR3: TGTGCCAGCAGCTTAGACAGGGGAGAAGCTTTCTTT. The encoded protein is CASSLDRGEAFF. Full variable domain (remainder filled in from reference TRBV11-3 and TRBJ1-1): EAGVVQSPRYKIIEKKQPVAFWCNPISGHNTLYWYLQNLGQGPELLIRYENEEAVDDSQLPKDRFSAERLKGVDSTLKIQPAELGDSAVYLCASSLDRGEAFFGQGTRLTVV.

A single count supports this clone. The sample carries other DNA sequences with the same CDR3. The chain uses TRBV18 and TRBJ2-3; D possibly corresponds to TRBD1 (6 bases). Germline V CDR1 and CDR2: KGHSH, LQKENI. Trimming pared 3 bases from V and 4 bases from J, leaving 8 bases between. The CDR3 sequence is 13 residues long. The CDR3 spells CASSPPGADTQYF. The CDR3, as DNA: TGTGCCAGCTCACCTCCAGGGGCAGATACGCAGTATTTT.

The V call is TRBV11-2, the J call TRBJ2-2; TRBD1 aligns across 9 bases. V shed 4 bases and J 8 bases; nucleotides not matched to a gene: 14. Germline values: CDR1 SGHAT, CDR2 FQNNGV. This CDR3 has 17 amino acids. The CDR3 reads CASSSYYKDRGWGELFF. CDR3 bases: TGTGCCAGCAGCTCCTACTATAAGGACAGGGGTTGGGGGGAGCTGTTTTTT.

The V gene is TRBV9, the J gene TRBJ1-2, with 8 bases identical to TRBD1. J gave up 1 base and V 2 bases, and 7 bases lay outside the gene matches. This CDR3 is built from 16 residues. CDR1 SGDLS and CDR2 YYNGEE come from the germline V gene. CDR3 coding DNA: TGTGCCAGCAGCGTTCAGACAGGGGACGGTAACTATGGCTACACCTTC. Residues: CASSVQTGDGNYGYTF.

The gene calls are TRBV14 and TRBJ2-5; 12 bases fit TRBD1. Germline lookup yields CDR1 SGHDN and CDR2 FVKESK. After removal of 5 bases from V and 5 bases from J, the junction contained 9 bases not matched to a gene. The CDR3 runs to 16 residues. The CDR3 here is CASSYTGTGGWETQYF. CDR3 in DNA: TGTGCCAGCAGCTACACCGGGACAGGGGGCTGGGAGACCCAGTACTTC.

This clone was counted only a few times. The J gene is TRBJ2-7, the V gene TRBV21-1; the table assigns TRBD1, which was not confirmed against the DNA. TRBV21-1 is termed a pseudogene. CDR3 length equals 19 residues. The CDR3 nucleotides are TGTGCCAGCAGCAAAGAGGCCCGGAAGTGGCAGGGGCCCATAGGGGAGCAGTACTTC. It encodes CASSKEARKWQGPIGEQYF.

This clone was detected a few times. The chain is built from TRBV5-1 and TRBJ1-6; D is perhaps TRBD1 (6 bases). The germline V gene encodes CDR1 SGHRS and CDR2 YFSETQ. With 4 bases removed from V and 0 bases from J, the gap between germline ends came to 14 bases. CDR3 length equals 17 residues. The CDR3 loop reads CASSPGHSSSYNSPLHF. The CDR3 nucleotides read TGCGCCAGCAGCCCGGGACATTCGAGCTCCTATAATTCACCCCTCCACTTT.

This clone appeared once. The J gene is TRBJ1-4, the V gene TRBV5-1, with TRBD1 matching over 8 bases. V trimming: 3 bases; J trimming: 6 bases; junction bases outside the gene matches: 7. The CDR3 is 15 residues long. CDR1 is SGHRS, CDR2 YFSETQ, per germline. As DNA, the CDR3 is TGCGCCAGCAGCTCCAGACAGGGGATTCATGAAAAACTGTTTTTT. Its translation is CASSSRQGIHEKLFF.

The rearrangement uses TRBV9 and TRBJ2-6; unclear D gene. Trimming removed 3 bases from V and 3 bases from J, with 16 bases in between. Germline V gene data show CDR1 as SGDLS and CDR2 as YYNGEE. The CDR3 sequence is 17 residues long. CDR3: CASSGHARGVGANVLTF. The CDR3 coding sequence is TGTGCCAGCAGCGGGCATGCCCGTGGAGTTGGGGCCAACGTCCTGACTTTC.

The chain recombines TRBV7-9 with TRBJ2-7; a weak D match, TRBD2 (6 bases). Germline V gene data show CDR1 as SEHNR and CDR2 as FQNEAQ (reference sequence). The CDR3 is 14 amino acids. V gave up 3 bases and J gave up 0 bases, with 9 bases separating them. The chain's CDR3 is CASSFKDYSYEQYF. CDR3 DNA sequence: TGTGCCAGCAGCTTTAAGGACTACTCCTACGAGCAGTACTTC. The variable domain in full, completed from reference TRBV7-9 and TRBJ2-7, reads DTGVSQNPRHKITKRGQNVTFRCDPISEHNRLYWYRQTLGQGPEFLTYFQNEAQLEKSRLLSDRFSAERPKGSFSTLEIQRTEQGDSAMYLCASSFKDYSYEQYFGPGTRLTVT.

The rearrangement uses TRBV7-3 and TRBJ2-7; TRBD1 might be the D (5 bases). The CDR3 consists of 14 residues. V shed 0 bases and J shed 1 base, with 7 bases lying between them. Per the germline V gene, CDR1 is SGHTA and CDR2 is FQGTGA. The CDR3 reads CASSLTAGSYEQYF. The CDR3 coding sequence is TGTGCCAGCAGCTTAACGGCAGGGTCCTACGAGCAGTACTTC.

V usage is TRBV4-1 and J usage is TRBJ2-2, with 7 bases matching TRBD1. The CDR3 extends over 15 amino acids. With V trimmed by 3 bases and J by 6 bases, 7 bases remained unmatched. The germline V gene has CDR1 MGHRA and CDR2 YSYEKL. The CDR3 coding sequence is TGCGCCAGCAGCCATCCGGGACAGTGGGCCGGGGAGCTGTTTTTT. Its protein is CASSHPGQWAGELFF.

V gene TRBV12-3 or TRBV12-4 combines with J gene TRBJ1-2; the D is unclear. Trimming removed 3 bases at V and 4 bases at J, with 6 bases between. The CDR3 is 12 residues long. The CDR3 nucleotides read TGTGCCAGCAGTTTTGTCCGCTATGGCTACACCTTC. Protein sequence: CASSFVRYGYTF.

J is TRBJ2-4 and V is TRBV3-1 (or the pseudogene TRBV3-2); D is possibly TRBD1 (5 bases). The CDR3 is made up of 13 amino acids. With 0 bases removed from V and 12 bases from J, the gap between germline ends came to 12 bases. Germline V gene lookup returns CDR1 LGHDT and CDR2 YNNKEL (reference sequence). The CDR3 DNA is TGTGCCAGCAGCCAAGACGTCAGGGATACTCAGTACTTC. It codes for CASSQDVRDTQYF.

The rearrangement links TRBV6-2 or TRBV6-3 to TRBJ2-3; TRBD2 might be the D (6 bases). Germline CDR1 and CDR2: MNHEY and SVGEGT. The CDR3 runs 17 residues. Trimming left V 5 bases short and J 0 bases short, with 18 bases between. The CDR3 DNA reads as TGTGCCAGCAGTCCCTTTCGCTCAGCGGGCAGCACAGATACGCAGTATTTT. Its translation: CASSPFRSAGSTDTQYF.

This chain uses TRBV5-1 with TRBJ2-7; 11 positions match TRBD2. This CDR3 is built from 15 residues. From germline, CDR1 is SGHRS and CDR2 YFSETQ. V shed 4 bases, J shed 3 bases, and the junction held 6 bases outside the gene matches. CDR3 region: CASSRRTSGYYEQYF. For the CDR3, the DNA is TGCGCCAGCAGCCGGCGGACTAGCGGGTACTACGAGCAGTACTTC.

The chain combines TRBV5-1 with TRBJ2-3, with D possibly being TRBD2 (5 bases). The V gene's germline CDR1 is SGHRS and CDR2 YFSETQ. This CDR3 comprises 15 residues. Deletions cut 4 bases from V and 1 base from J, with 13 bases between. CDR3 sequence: CASSISSRGTDTQYF. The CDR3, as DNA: TGCGCCAGCAGCATATCTAGCCGGGGCACAGATACGCAGTATTTT. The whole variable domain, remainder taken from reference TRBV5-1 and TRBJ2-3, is KAGVTQTPRYLIKTRGQQVTLSCSPISGHRSVSWYQQTPGQGLQFLFEYFSETQRNKGNFPGRFSGRQFSNSRSEMNVSTLELGDSALYLCASSISSRGTDTQYFGPGTRLTVL.

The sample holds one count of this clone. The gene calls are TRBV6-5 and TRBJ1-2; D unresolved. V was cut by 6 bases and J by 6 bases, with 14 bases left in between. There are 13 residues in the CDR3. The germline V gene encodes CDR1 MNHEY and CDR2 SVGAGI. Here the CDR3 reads CASSNIYQDGYTF. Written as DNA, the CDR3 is TGTGCCAGCAGCAATATATATCAGGATGGCTACACCTTC.

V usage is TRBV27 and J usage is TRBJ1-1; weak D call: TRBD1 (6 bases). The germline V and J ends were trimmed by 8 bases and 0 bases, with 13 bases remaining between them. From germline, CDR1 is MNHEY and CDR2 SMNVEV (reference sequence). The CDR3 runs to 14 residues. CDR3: CASHRGGLNTEAFF. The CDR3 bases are TGTGCCAGCCACCGCGGGGGCTTGAACACTGAAGCTTTCTTT.

CDR3 sequence (DNA): TGTGCCAGCAGTTCGACAGGGACCCGTGGCTACACCTTC. Protein sequence: CASSSTGTRGYTF. The V call is TRBV6-5, the J call TRBJ1-2, with 7 bases lining up with TRBD1. V was clipped by 4 bases and J by 7 bases; unmatched bases: 6. CDR3 size: 13 residues. CDR1 is MNHEY, CDR2 SVGAGI, per germline.

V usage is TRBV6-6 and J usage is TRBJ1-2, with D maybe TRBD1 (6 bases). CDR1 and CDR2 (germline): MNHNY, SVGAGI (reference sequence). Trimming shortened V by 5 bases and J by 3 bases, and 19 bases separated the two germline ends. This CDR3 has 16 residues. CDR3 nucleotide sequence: TGTGCCAGCAGTATGGGACAACCGTCTCGGGACTATGGCTACACCTTC. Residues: CASSMGQPSRDYGYTF.

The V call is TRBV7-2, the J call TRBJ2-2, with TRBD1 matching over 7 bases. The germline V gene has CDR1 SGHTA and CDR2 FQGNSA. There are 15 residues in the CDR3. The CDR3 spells CASGTAVSNTGELFF. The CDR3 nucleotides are TGTGCTTCCGGGACAGCCGTTTCGAACACCGGGGAGCTGTTTTTT.

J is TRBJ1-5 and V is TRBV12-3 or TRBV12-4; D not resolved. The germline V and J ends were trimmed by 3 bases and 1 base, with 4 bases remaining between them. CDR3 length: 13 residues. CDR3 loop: CASSLESNQPQHF. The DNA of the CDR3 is TGTGCCAGCAGTTTGGAGAGCAATCAGCCCCAGCATTTT.

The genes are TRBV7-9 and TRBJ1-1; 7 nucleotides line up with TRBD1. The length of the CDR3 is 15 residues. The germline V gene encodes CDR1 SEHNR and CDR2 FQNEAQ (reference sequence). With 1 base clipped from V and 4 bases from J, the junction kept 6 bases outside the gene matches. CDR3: CASSLDRGLVTEAFF. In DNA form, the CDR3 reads TGTGCCAGCAGCTTAGACAGGGGCTTGGTCACTGAAGCTTTCTTT.

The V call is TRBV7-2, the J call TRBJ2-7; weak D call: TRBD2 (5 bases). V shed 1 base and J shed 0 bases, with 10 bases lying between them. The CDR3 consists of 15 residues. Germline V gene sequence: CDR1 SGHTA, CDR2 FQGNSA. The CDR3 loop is CASSLVSGSSYEQYF. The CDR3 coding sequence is TGTGCCAGCAGCTTAGTGTCGGGGAGCTCCTACGAGCAGTACTTC.

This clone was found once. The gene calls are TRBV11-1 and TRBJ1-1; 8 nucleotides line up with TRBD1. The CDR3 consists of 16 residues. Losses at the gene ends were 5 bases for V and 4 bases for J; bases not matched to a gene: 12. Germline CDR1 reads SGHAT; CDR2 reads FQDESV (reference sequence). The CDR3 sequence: CASSPRTGLSGTEAFF. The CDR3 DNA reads TGTGCCAGCAGCCCCAGGACAGGGCTTAGCGGCACTGAAGCTTTCTTT.

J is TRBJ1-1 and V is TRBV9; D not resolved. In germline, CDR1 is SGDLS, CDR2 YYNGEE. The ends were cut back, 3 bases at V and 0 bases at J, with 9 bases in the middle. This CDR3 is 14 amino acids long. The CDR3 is CASSATVVNTEAFF. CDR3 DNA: TGTGCCAGCAGCGCAACGGTTGTGAACACTGAAGCTTTCTTT.

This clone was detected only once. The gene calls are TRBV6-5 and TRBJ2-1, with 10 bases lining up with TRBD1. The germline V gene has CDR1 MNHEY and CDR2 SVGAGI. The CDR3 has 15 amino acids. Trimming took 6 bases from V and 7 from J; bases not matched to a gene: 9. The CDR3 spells CASRIPGQGRNEQFF. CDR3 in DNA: TGTGCCAGCAGGATCCCGGGACAGGGGCGGAATGAGCAGTTCTTC.

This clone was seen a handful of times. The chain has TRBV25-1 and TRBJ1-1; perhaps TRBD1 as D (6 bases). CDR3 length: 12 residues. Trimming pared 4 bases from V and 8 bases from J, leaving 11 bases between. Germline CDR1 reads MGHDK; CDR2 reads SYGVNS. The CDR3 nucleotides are TGTGCCAGCAGTGTAATGGGACAAGAAGCTTTCTTT. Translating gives CASSVMGQEAFF.